This T cell receptor (beta chain) was identified in a study of CD8 T cells in ankylosing spondylitis. CDR3 length: 19 amino acids. Trimming pared 3 bases from V and 0 bases from J, leaving 25 bases between. Germline V CDR1 and CDR2: SQVTM, ANQGSEA. This clonotype was picked up a small number of times. Quantitative 5'-RACE with molecular barcodes produced the TCR beta libraries. Using its own MiXCR run on the 5' RACE reads, TCRdb lists one record per CDR3 protein. Of around 130,000 distinct CDR3 sequences in the sample, 9.3% were seen once. The chain recombines TRBV29-1 with TRBJ2-3, with D possibly TRBD1 on 5 matching bases. The sequence was obtained from a male donor with ankylosing spondylitis or in good health (not recorded which). The sequencing input was blood, either unsorted or a sorted T cell fraction (not recorded which). CDR3 protein: CSVENTDIRGGTSTDTQYF. The CDR3 DNA follows: TGCAGCGTTGAGAATACTGACATTAGGGGCGGAACTAGCACAGATACGCAGTATTTT.